The 28 T cell receptor beta chains below all came from one sample that was sequenced in a study of blood T cell repertoires in COVID-19. Profiling relied on immunoSEQ multiplex PCR, and the TCRdb table lists in-frame clones only, not all of them. This sample carries almost 95,000 clones, roughly 84% of them seen once, and the ten largest clones take 6.3%. Sequenced sample: peripheral blood. All receptors derive from a man in his sixties with acute or convalescent COVID-19.

This clone has only one observation. The CDR3 region is CATRETGINQPQHF. The CDR3 DNA follows: TGTGCCACCAGAGAGACAGGGATTAATCAGCCCCAGCATTTT. V gene TRBV24-1 combines with J gene TRBJ1-5; TRBD1 aligns across 7 bases. Germline loops: CDR1 KGHDR, CDR2 SFDVKD. V was pared by 7 bases and J by 4 bases, with 6 bases of the junction left unmatched. The CDR3 has 14 residues.

This clone came up once. The rearrangement uses TRBV24-1 and TRBJ1-6, with a tentative D call TRBD1 (5 bases). CDR1 and CDR2 (germline): KGHDR, SFDVKD. The CDR3 is 16 residues long. V was cut by 2 bases and J by 7 bases, with 14 bases left in between. The CDR3 coding sequence is TGTGCCACCAGTGATTCTCAACGGGGGTGGAATTCACCCCTCCACTTT. Translating gives CATSDSQRGWNSPLHF.

The chain recombines TRBV15 with TRBJ2-5; possible D gene TRBD1, 6 bases. Germline-derived CDR1 and CDR2 are LNHNV and YYDKDF (reference sequence). There are 15 residues in the CDR3. Trimming took off 1 base at V and 4 bases at J, with 13 bases between the two ends. The DNA of the CDR3 is TGTGCCACCAGCAGAGGGGAAGGGGGATCAGAGACCCAGTACTTC. This codes for CATSRGEGGSETQYF.

The table lists this clone with a count of one. The chain carries TRBV18 and TRBJ2-2, with 8 nucleotides matching TRBD1. Unmatched junction bases numbered 1, after V lost 3 bases and J lost 10 bases. The length of the CDR3 is 12 residues. Per germline, CDR1 KGHSH and CDR2 LQKENI. The CDR3 reads CASSPDRVELFF. The DNA of the CDR3 is TGTGCCAGCTCACCGGACAGGGTGGAGCTGTTTTTT.

This clone was counted only a few times. The V call is TRBV10-1, the J call TRBJ2-3; D is ambiguous. The CDR3 is 15 amino acids. CDR1 and CDR2 from the germline V gene are WNHNN and SYGVQD (reference sequence). Trimming left V 2 bases short and J 2 bases short, with 11 bases between. This chain's CDR3 is CASSEQAASTDTQYF. CDR3 bases: TGCGCCAGCAGTGAGCAGGCAGCTTCCACAGATACGCAGTATTTT.

The rearrangement joins TRBV9 to TRBJ1-3; TRBD1 aligns across 11 bases. The CDR3 sequence is 16 residues long. Germline V lookup: CDR1 SGDLS, CDR2 YYNGEE. The ends lost 4 bases at V and 2 bases at J; junction bases unmatched: 5. The CDR3 sequence: CASSLGQGATGNTIYF. The CDR3 DNA is TGTGCCAGCAGCCTCGGACAGGGGGCCACTGGAAACACCATATATTTT.

The V and J genes are TRBV28 and TRBJ2-5, with 8 bases fitting TRBD1. Germline V gene sequence: CDR1 MDHEN, CDR2 SYDVKM. With 6 bases clipped from V and 0 bases from J, the junction kept 18 bases outside the gene matches. The CDR3 runs 19 residues. The CDR3 DNA reads TGTGCCAGCAGCAGGGGACAGGTCGGGCCCGAGCGGTACCAAGAGACCCAGTACTTC. Its translation: CASSRGQVGPERYQETQYF.

V usage is TRBV18 and J usage is TRBJ1-5; D is unclear. The ends were cut back, 6 bases at V and 5 bases at J, with 11 bases in the middle. The germline V gene has CDR1 KGHSH and CDR2 LQKENI. This CDR3 has 13 amino acids. The CDR3 spells CASSALEDQPQHF. The CDR3 bases are TGTGCCAGCTCGGCTCTGGAGGATCAGCCCCAGCATTTT.

The chain employs TRBV29-1 and TRBJ1-2, with 7 bases matching TRBD1. Germline assignment: CDR1 SQVTM and CDR2 ANQGSEA. The CDR3 is 13 residues long. J gave up 4 bases and V 4 bases, and 6 bases lay outside the gene matches. Here the CDR3 DNA reads TGCAGCGTTGGGATTCCAGGGGGCTATGGCTACACCTTC. Its translation is CSVGIPGGYGYTF.

This chain connects TRBV6-2 or TRBV6-3 to TRBJ2-7; TRBD2 matches 10 bases. This CDR3 is 14 amino acids long. J was trimmed by 7 bases and V by 4 bases; bases with no gene match: 7. Germline CDR1 is MNHEY and CDR2 is SVGEGT. The CDR3 region is CASSSGLAVQEQYF. For the CDR3, the DNA is TGTGCCAGCAGTTCCGGACTAGCGGTACAAGAGCAGTACTTC.

The gene calls are TRBV10-3 and TRBJ1-2; weak D call: TRBD1 (5 bases). Germline CDR1 is ENHRY and CDR2 is SYGVKD. CDR3 length: 13 amino acids. Trimming took 10 bases from V and 8 from J, leaving 20 bases between them. The CDR3, as DNA: TGTGCCACCCGGGGGGAAGTAACGAGCGGCTACACCTTC. This translates into CATRGEVTSGYTF.

This clone was observed a few times. The chain has TRBV6-5 and TRBJ1-5; no clear D gene. The germline V and J ends were trimmed by 6 bases and 6 bases, with 9 bases remaining between them. CDR1 is MNHEY, CDR2 SVGAGI, per germline. There are 12 residues in the CDR3. CDR3 in amino acids: CASRTGVQPQHF. The CDR3, as DNA: TGTGCCAGCAGAACCGGGGTTCAGCCCCAGCATTTT.

The gene calls are TRBV5-4 and TRBJ2-2, with D perhaps matching TRBD1 (6 bases). The ends were cut back, 4 bases at V and 1 base at J, with 11 bases in the middle. Germline V CDR1 and CDR2: SGHNT, YYREEE (reference sequence). This CDR3 has 15 amino acids. DNA of the CDR3: TGTGCCAGCAGCCCCCCGACAGGGAACACCGGGGAGCTGTTTTTT. Protein product: CASSPPTGNTGELFF.

The chain couples TRBV30 to TRBJ1-5; D call uncertain. The CDR3 has 13 residues. The germline V and J ends were trimmed by 2 bases and 5 bases, with 10 bases remaining between them. The germline V gene has CDR1 GTSNPN and CDR2 SVGIG (reference sequence). The CDR3 region has the DNA TGTGCCTGGAGTCTCGGTGGGCATCAGCCCCAGCATTTT. It translates to CAWSLGGHQPQHF. Variable domain in full (rest from reference TRBV30 and TRBJ1-5): SQTIHQWPATLVQPVGSPLSLECTVEGTSNPNLYWYRQAAGRGLQLLFYSVGIGQISSEVPQNLSASRPQDRQFILSSKKLLLSDSGFYLCAWSLGGHQPQHFGDGTRLSIL.

V and J are TRBV2 and TRBJ2-7; 14 nucleotides line up with TRBD2. V lost 6 bases, J lost 3 bases, and 7 bases stayed unmatched. The CDR3 spans 16 residues. CDR1 is SNHLY and CDR2 is FYNNEI in the germline V gene. CDR3 region: CASSDSGTSGGYEQYF. The CDR3 DNA follows: TGTGCCAGCAGCGATTCCGGGACTAGCGGGGGCTACGAGCAGTACTTC.

This clone appeared once. V usage is TRBV11-2 and J usage is TRBJ2-1; 8 bases align to TRBD2. Trimming cost V 4 bases and J 3 bases; bases outside gene matches: 8. This CDR3 has 16 amino acids. The germline V gene encodes CDR1 SGHAT and CDR2 FQNNGV. CDR3 in amino acids: CASSSPRAGDYNEQFF. The CDR3 DNA sequence: TGTGCCAGCAGCTCCCCCAGAGCGGGGGACTACAATGAGCAGTTCTTC.

The J gene is TRBJ2-7, the V gene TRBV5-8, with D perhaps matching TRBD1 (5 bases). This CDR3 has 13 residues. CDR1 and CDR2 from the germline V gene are SGHTS and YDEGEE. Trimming left V 1 base short and J 5 bases short, with 10 bases between. The CDR3 region has the DNA TGTGCCAGCAGCTTGTTCAGGGTCAACGAGCAGTACTTC. Translation: CASSLFRVNEQYF.

This clone was counted only a few times. The J gene is TRBJ1-2, the V gene TRBV19, with 9 bases aligning to TRBD1. With V trimmed by 4 bases and J by 2 bases, 8 bases remained unmatched. The CDR3 consists of 16 residues. Germline CDR1 reads LNHDA; CDR2 reads SQIVND (reference sequence). CDR3 nucleotides: TGTGCCAGTAGTACCTTAAATGGGACAGGGAACTATGGCTACACCTTC. Protein sequence: CASSTLNGTGNYGYTF.

The chain couples TRBV4-1 to TRBJ1-1, with 7 bases fitting TRBD1. Germline V gene lookup returns CDR1 MGHRA and CDR2 YSYEKL. The CDR3 covers 14 residues. With 1 base clipped from V and 10 bases from J, the junction kept 9 bases outside the gene matches. DNA of the CDR3: TGCGCCAGCAGCCAAGGGGGGACAGCCCCGAGAGCTTTCTTT. This codes for CASSQGGTAPRAFF.

The CDR3 sequence: CASSFGLAGEVYNEQFF. CDR3 in DNA: TGTGCCAGCAGCTTTGGGCTAGCGGGGGAGGTCTACAATGAGCAGTTCTTC. The gene calls are TRBV5-6 and TRBJ2-1; 10 bases are a match to TRBD2. Germline loops: CDR1 SGHDT, CDR2 YYEEEE. The trim removed 2 bases at V and 3 bases at J, leaving 8 bases unmatched. This CDR3 contains 17 residues.

V usage is TRBV7-2 and J usage is TRBJ2-3, with TRBD2 identical over 14 bases. From germline, CDR1 is SGHTA and CDR2 FQGNSA. The CDR3 extends over 15 amino acids. V shed 5 bases, J shed 10 bases, and the junction held 8 bases outside the gene matches. CDR3 residues: CASSMGLAGAKPQYF. CDR3 DNA: TGTGCCAGCAGCATGGGACTAGCGGGGGCCAAACCGCAGTATTTT.

The CDR3 reads CASRVTGINSPLHF. CDR3 sequence (DNA): TGTGCCAGCAGAGTTACAGGGATCAATTCACCCCTCCACTTT. The chain has TRBV6-5 and TRBJ1-6, with a tentative D call TRBD1 (6 bases). CDR1 is MNHEY, CDR2 SVGAGI, per germline. This CDR3 is built from 14 residues. V was trimmed by 6 bases and J by 7 bases, leaving 13 bases between them.

The rearrangement links TRBV28 to TRBJ1-2, with 8 positions matching TRBD1. This CDR3 spans 13 amino acids. The trim removed 6 bases at V and 6 bases at J, leaving 6 bases unmatched. CDR1 and CDR2 (germline): MDHEN, SYDVKM. Here the CDR3 reads CASRSGQDDGYTF. DNA for the CDR3: TGTGCCAGCAGGTCGGGACAGGATGATGGCTACACCTTC.

This clone was counted a few times. The chain combines TRBV25-1 with TRBJ2-3; D uncertain. The CDR3 spans 13 residues. Germline CDR1 is MGHDK and CDR2 is SYGVNS. Trimming removed 3 bases at V and 1 base at J, with 5 bases between. Here the CDR3 reads CASSEAGTDTQYF. The CDR3 bases are TGTGCCAGCAGTGAGGCAGGCACAGATACGCAGTATTTT.

The V and J genes are TRBV5-1 and TRBJ1-5; TRBD1 aligns across 11 bases. CDR1 and CDR2 (germline): SGHRS, YFSETQ. J lost 7 bases, V lost 0 bases, and 6 bases had no gene match. The CDR3 is made up of 16 amino acids. CDR3 sequence (DNA): TGCGCCAGCAGCTTGGGGACAGGGGGCGCCCAGCAGCCCCAGCATTTT. Protein sequence: CASSLGTGGAQQPQHF.

The chain uses TRBV6-1 and TRBJ2-7; D remains unclear. The CDR3 has 14 amino acids. From germline, CDR1 is MNHNS and CDR2 SASEGT. V lost 5 bases and J lost 0, with 11 bases in between. The CDR3 protein is CASSHFFHSYEQYF. CDR3 nucleotide sequence: TGTGCCAGCAGTCACTTTTTTCACTCCTACGAGCAGTACTTC.

This CDR3 is CASSDRGNRNSPLHF. The CDR3 DNA reads TGTGCCAGCTCGGACAGGGGGAATCGAAATTCACCCCTCCACTTT. This chain connects TRBV18 to TRBJ1-6, with TRBD1 matching 10 bases. CDR1 and CDR2 (germline): KGHSH, LQKENI. This CDR3 is 15 amino acids long. Trimming cost V 6 bases and J 7 bases; bases outside gene matches: 6.

The genes are TRBV12-3 or TRBV12-4 and TRBJ2-1; no definite D call. Trimming removed 1 base from V and 14 bases from J, with 9 bases in between. CDR3 size: 11 residues. DNA of the CDR3: TGTGCCAGCAGTTTAGTGGCGGTCGAGTTCTTC. This encodes CASSLVAVEFF.